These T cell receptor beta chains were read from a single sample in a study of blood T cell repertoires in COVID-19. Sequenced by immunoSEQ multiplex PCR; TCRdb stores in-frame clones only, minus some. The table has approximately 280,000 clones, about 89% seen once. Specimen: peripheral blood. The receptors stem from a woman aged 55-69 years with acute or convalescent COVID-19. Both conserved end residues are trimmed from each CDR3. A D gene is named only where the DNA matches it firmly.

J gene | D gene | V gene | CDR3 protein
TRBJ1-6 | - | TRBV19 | ASSMRGLNSPLH
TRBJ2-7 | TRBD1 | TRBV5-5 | ASSLWDRGSYEQY
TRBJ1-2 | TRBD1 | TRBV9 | ASSVLQGANYGYT
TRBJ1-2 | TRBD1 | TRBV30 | AWRTGANYGYT
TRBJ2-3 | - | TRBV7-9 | ASSSRLNTDTQY
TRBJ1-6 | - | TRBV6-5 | ASSSQGPAPLH
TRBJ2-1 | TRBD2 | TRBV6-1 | ASSEDSGEWINEQF
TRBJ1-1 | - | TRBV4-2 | ASSQGRDTEAF
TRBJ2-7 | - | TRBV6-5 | ASSDLALTREQY
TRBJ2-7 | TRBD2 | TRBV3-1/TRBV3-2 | ASSQDRTSGGRWEQY
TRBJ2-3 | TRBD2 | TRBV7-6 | ASSLLAGYADTQY
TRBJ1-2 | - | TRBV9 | ASSVAGRNYGYT
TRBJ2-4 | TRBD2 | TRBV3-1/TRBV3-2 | ASGLGEGFDKNIQY
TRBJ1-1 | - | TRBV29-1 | SVQRGVSVTEAF
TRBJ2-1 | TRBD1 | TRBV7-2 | ASSPRTGNEQF
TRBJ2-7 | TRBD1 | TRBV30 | AWSGTGTYEQY
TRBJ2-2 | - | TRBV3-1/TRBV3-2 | ASSHPMISRGNTGELF
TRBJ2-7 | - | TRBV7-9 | ASSGASEQY
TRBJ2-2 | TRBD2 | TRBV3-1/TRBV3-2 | ASSQDFRGGNTGELF
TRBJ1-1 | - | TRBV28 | ASSSLRGYGSTEAF
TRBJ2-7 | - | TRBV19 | ASSISRATHEQY
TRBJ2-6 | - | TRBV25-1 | ASSPGLLSGANVLT
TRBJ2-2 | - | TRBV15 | ATSSPRRDLTGELF
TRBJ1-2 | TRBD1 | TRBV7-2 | ASSLDRGGYT
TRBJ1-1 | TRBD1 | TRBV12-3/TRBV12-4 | ASRTGVHTEAF
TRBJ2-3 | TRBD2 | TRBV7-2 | ASLPEPGTSFTQY
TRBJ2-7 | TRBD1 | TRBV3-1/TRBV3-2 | ASSQGQGRSYEQY
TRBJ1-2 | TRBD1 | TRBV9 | ASSSPTGGIYGYT
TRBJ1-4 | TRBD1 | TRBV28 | ATGQVGVKLF
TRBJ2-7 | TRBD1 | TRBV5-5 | ASSLGQVPYEQY
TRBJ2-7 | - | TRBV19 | ASSAGIAEAVDEQY
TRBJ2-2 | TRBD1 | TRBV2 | ASNRDRAPGELF
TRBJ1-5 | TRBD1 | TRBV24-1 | ATSVPGGGQPQH
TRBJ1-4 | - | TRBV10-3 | AISERGGSTNEKLF
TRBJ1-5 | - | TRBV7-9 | ASSLAQGINQPQH
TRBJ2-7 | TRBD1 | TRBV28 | ASSPQGVSYEQY
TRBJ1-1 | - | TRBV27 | ASTPAGRRTEAF
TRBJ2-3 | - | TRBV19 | ASSIDGTDTQY
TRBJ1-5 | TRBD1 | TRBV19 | ASTGQGTGQPQH
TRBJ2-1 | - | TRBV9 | ASRGTHNEQF
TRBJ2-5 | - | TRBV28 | ASGQAAQETQY
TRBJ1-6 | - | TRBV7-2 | ASSLVGGPDSPLH
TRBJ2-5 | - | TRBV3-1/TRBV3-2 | ASSQERWGAGQETQY
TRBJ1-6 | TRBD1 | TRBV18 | ASSPEAGGSPLH
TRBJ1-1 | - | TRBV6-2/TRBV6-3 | ASNPRREHTEAF
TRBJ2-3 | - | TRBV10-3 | AISPKAGVSTDTQY
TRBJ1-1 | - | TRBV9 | ASSPVIRLSRVNTEAF
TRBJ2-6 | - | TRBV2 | ANTRGPSGANVLT
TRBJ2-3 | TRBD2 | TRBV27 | ASRPSGGRTDTQY
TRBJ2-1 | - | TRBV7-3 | ASSVAGSYNEQF
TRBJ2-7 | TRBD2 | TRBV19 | ASSTGLAGGPQQNEQY
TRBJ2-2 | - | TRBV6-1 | ASSEGGRVEGDTGELF
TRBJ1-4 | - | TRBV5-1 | ASSPQGTNEKLF